This T cell receptor beta chain was retrieved from a study of identifying expanded T cells in peripheral blood. V lost 4 bases and J lost 7; bases outside the gene matches: 10. Germline assignment: CDR1 LNHNV and CDR2 YYDKDF (reference sequence). This CDR3 is 15 amino acids long. Worth noting for this clone: The target antigen is unknown.

The study's findings and limits: Clone count variance between roughly 2-week samples rose with total template count. Over two and four weeks, about 15 and 18 clones changed, versus 1.2 between replicates.

Data came from immunoSEQ multiplex PCR; TCRdb stores just in-frame clones and leaves some out. The table records under 130,000 clones, approximately 90% of them present only once. Collection occurred without any documented infections or immune events in donors. Sequencing was done on a sample of blood. This chain links TRBV15 with TRBJ2-5; 9 positions agree with TRBD1. This clonotype originated in a person aged 18 to 75 in good health. CDR3 residues: CATSTWDRESGTQYF. The CDR3 DNA is TGTGCCACCAGCACCTGGGACAGGGAGTCTGGGACCCAGTACTTC. Drawing the rest from reference TRBV15 and TRBJ2-5, the complete variable domain is DAMVIQNPRYQVTQFGKPVTLSCSQTLNHNVMYWYQQKSSQAPKLLFHYYDKDFNNEADTPDNFQSRRPNTSFCFLDIRSPGLGDTAMYLCATSTWDRESGTQYFGPGTRLLVL.